This T cell receptor beta chain came from a study of blood T cell repertoires in COVID-19. Study in general: Donors in the United States, Italy and Spain gave samples during acute or convalescent COVID-19. T cells, B-cell-depleted T cells, or PBMCs supplied cDNA or gDNA.

Methods used by the authors: Cell counts per sample came from amplifying reference gene primers. The data were produced by immunoSEQ multiplex PCR, yet TCRdb's version contains in-frame clones alone and is incomplete. V and J calls and clone size are copied from that table; D and trimming were computed from the DNA. The sample records 300,000 to 350,000 clones, approximately 83% being singletons. Germline loops: CDR1 MNHEY, CDR2 SVGEGT. This CDR3 contains 16 residues. The junction had 5 bases not matched to a gene; V was cut back by 2 bases and J by 4 bases. This clone was picked up many times. Cohort 3 donors counted as recovered after two negative PCRs, clearance, or resolved symptoms.

Specimen: PBMCs or T cells enriched from blood (not recorded which). The chain uses TRBV6-2 or TRBV6-3 and TRBJ2-2, with 9 bases lining up with TRBD2. The receptor was isolated from a man aged 30-40 years who had recovered from COVID-19. The CDR3 bases are TGTGCCAGCAGTTACCTTAGCGGGGGTCTCACCGGGGAGCTGTTTTTT. Translated, it gives CASSYLSGGLTGELFF.